The next 11 T cell receptor beta chains were all read from a single sample in a study of shared clonotypes between healthy human individuals. Using immunoSEQ multiplex PCR, the repertoire was profiled, and TCRdb retains in-frame clones only, with some absent. The profile shows 850,000 to 1,200,000 clones, around four fifths of them singletons. Sequencing used memory CD4+ T cells sorted from blood. Described subset: CD45RA-negative fraction. Receptor source: a man aged 18 to 35 in good health.

The V gene is TRBV6-5, the J gene TRBJ2-4; D is unclear. The CDR3 has 15 residues. The germline gives CDR1 MNHEY, CDR2 SVGAGI. V was shortened by 3 bases and J by 0 bases, with 9 bases between the two germline ends. The CDR3 sequence is CASSYQDPAKNIQYF. CDR3 coding DNA: TGTGCCAGCAGTTATCAGGATCCAGCCAAAAACATTCAGTACTTC.

V and J are TRBV7-2 and TRBJ1-5; 9 nucleotides align to TRBD1. The V segment lost 1 base and the J segment 8 bases; nucleotides outside the gene matches: 12. This CDR3 is 17 amino acids long. Germline V gene lookup returns CDR1 SGHTA and CDR2 FQGNSA. DNA of the CDR3: TGTGCCAGCAGCTTAGGGGAAGAAATACAGGGGGCTGAGCCCCAGCATTTT. This encodes CASSLGEEIQGAEPQHF.

The CDR3 sequence: CASSLSEGREEKLFF. CDR3 in DNA: TGTGCCAGCAGCCTCTCGGAGGGCCGGGAAGAAAAACTGTTTTTT. V and J are TRBV7-9 and TRBJ1-4; D is uncertain. V lost 5 bases and J 8 bases, leaving 18 bases between the germline ends. The germline V gene has CDR1 SEHNR and CDR2 FQNEAQ (reference sequence). This CDR3 has 15 residues.

The chain couples TRBV5-4 to TRBJ2-3; D not resolved. Germline CDR1 and CDR2: SGHNT and YYREEE (reference sequence). The CDR3 has 13 amino acids. V was clipped by 3 bases and J by 2 bases, with 7 bases between them. CDR3: CASSSQTTDTQYF. As DNA, the CDR3 is TGTGCCAGCAGCTCACAGACCACAGATACGCAGTATTTT.

The chain couples TRBV5-4 to TRBJ2-5; tentative D call: TRBD1 (6 bases). The V end lost 3 bases, the J end lost 2 bases, and 20 bases lay between the germline ends. The length of the CDR3 is 17 residues. Germline CDR1 and CDR2: SGHNT and YYREEE (reference sequence). CDR3 sequence: CASSSNPYRALQETQYF. The CDR3 region has the DNA TGTGCCAGCAGCTCGAACCCCTACAGGGCCTTACAAGAGACCCAGTACTTC.

The chain couples TRBV7-2 to TRBJ2-1; D call uncertain. From germline, CDR1 is SGHTA and CDR2 FQGNSA. The CDR3 is 11 residues long. The V end was cut by 5 bases, the J end by 9 bases, with 8 bases between. CDR3 nucleotide sequence: TGTGCCAGCAGCCAGTACTTTGAGCAGTTCTTC. Protein: CASSQYFEQFF. Looking up the rest from reference TRBV7-2 and TRBJ2-1 gives the full variable domain: GAGVSQSPSNKVTEKGKDVELRCDPISGHTALYWYRQSLGQGLEFLIYFQGNSAPDKSGLPSDRFSAERTGGSVSTLTIQRTQQEDSAVYLCASSQYFEQFFGPGTRLTVL.

V is TRBV4-1 and J is TRBJ2-1; no reliable D call. This CDR3 comprises 14 residues. The germline V gene encodes CDR1 MGHRA and CDR2 YSYEKL. V lost 4 bases and J 6 bases, leaving 13 bases between the germline ends. Here the CDR3 reads CASSRLRVLNEQFF. The CDR3 DNA reads TGCGCCAGCAGCCGCCTCCGCGTCCTCAATGAGCAGTTCTTC.

The chain is built from TRBV7-2 and TRBJ2-7, with TRBD2 identical over 12 bases. V lost 4 bases and J lost 6; bases outside the gene matches: 4. The CDR3 runs to 14 residues. Germline V gene sequence: CDR1 SGHTA, CDR2 FQGNSA. Here the CDR3 DNA reads TGTGCCAGCAGCTGCGGGACTAGCGGGTGCGAGCAGTACTTC. It translates to CASSCGTSGCEQYF.

This clone was seen many times. The same CDR3 can be traced to other DNA sequences in this sample. The chain uses TRBV9 and TRBJ2-3; 7 nucleotides match TRBD2. Germline-derived CDR1 and CDR2 are SGDLS and YYNGEE. This CDR3 region has 13 residues. After removal of 4 bases from V and 2 bases from J, the junction contained 1 base not matched to a gene. The CDR3 nucleotides read TGTGCCAGCAGCCGGGACTACACAGATACGCAGTATTTT. Translating it yields CASSRDYTDTQYF. Filled out from reference TRBV9 and TRBJ2-3, the complete variable domain reads DSGVTQTPKHLITATGQRVTLRCSPRSGDLSVYWYQQSLDQGLQFLIQYYNGEERAKGNILERFSAQQFPDLHSELNLSSLELGDSALYFCASSRDYTDTQYFGPGTRLTVL.

The genes are TRBV15 and TRBJ2-3; D gene ambiguous. The germline V and J ends were trimmed by 0 bases and 5 bases, with 12 bases remaining between them. This CDR3 comprises 15 residues. CDR1 and CDR2 (germline): LNHNV, YYDKDF (reference sequence). The CDR3 DNA follows: TGTGCCACCAGCAGAGACGGCGAGGCGGTAGATACGCAGTATTTT. Protein sequence: CATSRDGEAVDTQYF.

This chain links TRBV7-8 with TRBJ1-2; tentative D call: TRBD1 (6 bases). This CDR3 region has 11 residues. Germline V lookup: CDR1 SGHVS, CDR2 FQNEAQ. V lost 5 bases, J lost 10 bases, and 11 bases lay in between. CDR3 nucleotide sequence: TGTGCCAGCAGCCAGGACAGAGACTACACCTTC. It encodes CASSQDRDYTF. Using reference TRBV7-8 and TRBJ1-2 for the parts outside the CDR3, the full variable domain is GAGVSQSPRYKVAKRGQDVALRCDPISGHVSLFWYQQALGQGPEFLTYFQNEAQLDKSGLPSDRFFAERPEGSVSTLKIQRTQQEDSAVYLCASSQDRDYTFGSGTRLTVV.